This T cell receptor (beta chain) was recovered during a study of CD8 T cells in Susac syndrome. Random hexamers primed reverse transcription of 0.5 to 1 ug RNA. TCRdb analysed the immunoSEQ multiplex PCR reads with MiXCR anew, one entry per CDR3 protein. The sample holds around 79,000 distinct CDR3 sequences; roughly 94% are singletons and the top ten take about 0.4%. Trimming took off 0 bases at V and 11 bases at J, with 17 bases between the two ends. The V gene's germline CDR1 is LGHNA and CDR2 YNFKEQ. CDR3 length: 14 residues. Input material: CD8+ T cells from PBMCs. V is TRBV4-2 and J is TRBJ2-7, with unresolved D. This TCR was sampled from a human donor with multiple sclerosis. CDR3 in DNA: TGTGCCAGCAGCCAAGATAGGCTGGCTCCCCCGGAGTACTTC. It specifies CASSQDRLAPPEYF.